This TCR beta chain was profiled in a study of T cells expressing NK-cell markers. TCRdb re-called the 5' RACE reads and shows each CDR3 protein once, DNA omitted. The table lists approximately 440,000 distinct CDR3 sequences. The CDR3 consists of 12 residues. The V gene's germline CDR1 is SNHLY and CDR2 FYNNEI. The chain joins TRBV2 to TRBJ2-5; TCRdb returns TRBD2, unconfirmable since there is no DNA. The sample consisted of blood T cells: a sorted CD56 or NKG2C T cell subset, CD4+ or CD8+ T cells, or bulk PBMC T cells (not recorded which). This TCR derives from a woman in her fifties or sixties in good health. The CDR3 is CASSGTRETQYF.